A single sample gave rise to the 22 T cell receptor beta chains below, sequenced in a study of T cell changes during pregnancy in multiple sclerosis. The method was immunoSEQ multiplex PCR; TCRdb's version includes in-frame clones alone and lacks a portion of them. The data contain about 38,000 clones, 90% of them singletons. The sample was CD4+ T cells from peripheral blood mononuclear cells, taken in the second trimester of pregnancy. The receptors derive from a female donor with multiple sclerosis, enrolled in a pregnancy study.

The chain couples TRBV28 to TRBJ1-1; TRBD1 agrees at 11 bases. CDR3 length: 15 residues. With V trimmed by 4 bases and J by 4 bases, 5 bases remained unmatched. The germline CDR1 and CDR2 sequences are MDHEN and SYDVKM. The CDR3 sequence is CASSSWTGGTTEAFF. As DNA, the CDR3 is TGTGCCAGCAGTTCCTGGACAGGGGGCACCACTGAAGCTTTCTTT.

CDR3: CASSFGISGNTIYF. The CDR3 DNA follows: TGTGCCAGCAGCTTCGGTATCTCTGGAAACACCATATATTTT. J is TRBJ1-3 and V is TRBV5-6; D ambiguous. Trimming shortened V by 2 bases and J by 0 bases, and 6 bases separated the two germline ends. The CDR3 is made up of 14 amino acids. Germline assignment: CDR1 SGHDT and CDR2 YYEEEE.

The chain combines TRBV7-2 with TRBJ2-4, with 8 nucleotides matching TRBD2. Germline-derived CDR1 and CDR2 are SGHTA and FQGNSA. The V segment lost 4 bases and the J segment 6 bases; nucleotides outside the gene matches: 5. The CDR3 contains 14 residues. CDR3 residues: CASSYSSGLNIQYF. The CDR3 nucleotides are TGTGCCAGCAGCTACTCTAGCGGGCTAAACATTCAGTACTTC.

The CDR3 spells CASSTGLQPQHF. In nucleotides, the CDR3 is TGTGCCAGCAGTACAGGGCTTCAGCCCCAGCATTTT. The genes are TRBV7-9 and TRBJ1-5; TRBD1 is a possible D gene (6 bases). V lost 6 bases and J lost 6, with 9 bases in between. The CDR3 is 12 amino acids. Per germline, CDR1 SEHNR and CDR2 FQNEAQ (reference sequence). The variable domain in full, with the rest retrieved from reference TRBV7-9 and TRBJ1-5, is DTGVSQNPRHKITKRGQNVTFRCDPISEHNRLYWYRQTLGQGPEFLTYFQNEAQLEKSRLLSDRFSAERPKGSFSTLEIQRTEQGDSAMYLCASSTGLQPQHFGDGTRLSIL.

This clone was picked up a small number of times. The chain links TRBV9 to TRBJ1-2; the match to TRBD1 covers 7 bases. Unmatched junction bases numbered 10, after V lost 0 bases and J lost 5 bases. This CDR3 is built from 16 residues. CDR1 and CDR2 (germline): SGDLS, YYNGEE. CDR3: CASSVGGGGRMYGYTF. The CDR3 DNA reads as TGTGCCAGCAGCGTAGGAGGAGGGGGCAGGATGTATGGCTACACCTTC.

The rearrangement joins TRBV29-1 to TRBJ1-2; D is possibly TRBD1 (5 bases). This CDR3 has 15 amino acids. V lost 4 bases and J lost 7, with 22 bases in between. CDR1 SQVTM and CDR2 ANQGSEA come from the germline V gene. The CDR3: CSVGDWGRVGSGYTF. In nucleotides, the CDR3 is TGCAGCGTTGGAGATTGGGGCAGGGTAGGTTCTGGCTACACCTTC.

The J gene is TRBJ2-4, the V gene TRBV28; TRBD2 is a possible D gene (5 bases). V was pared by 3 bases and J by 0 bases, with 18 bases between. Germline V lookup: CDR1 MDHEN, CDR2 SYDVKM. The CDR3 is 18 amino acids. In nucleotides, the CDR3 is TGTGCCAGCAGTTTGGTCAGCGGAGCCATACTAGCCAAAAACATTCAGTACTTC. Protein: CASSLVSGAILAKNIQYF.

In this sample, this clone turned up a few times. CDR3 DNA sequence: TGTGCCAGCAGTTTTGGGACAGGGTCGAATGAGCAGTTCTTC. This gives the protein CASSFGTGSNEQFF. V usage is TRBV2 and J usage is TRBJ2-1; TRBD1 aligns across 9 bases. Per germline, CDR1 SNHLY and CDR2 FYNNEI. V lost 5 bases, J lost 7 bases, and 6 bases stayed unmatched. This CDR3 is 14 amino acids long.

The chain joins TRBV5-1 to TRBJ1-1, with 7 bases fitting TRBD1. The CDR3 consists of 13 residues. V was clipped by 6 bases and J by 0 bases; unmatched bases: 2. Germline V gene data show CDR1 as SGHRS and CDR2 as YFSETQ. The CDR3 nucleotides are TGCGCCAGCAACACAGGGGTGAACACTGAAGCTTTCTTT. It encodes CASNTGVNTEAFF.

The chain uses TRBV5-6 and TRBJ1-3; no definite D call. V was shortened by 2 bases and J by 0 bases, with 3 bases between the two germline ends. Germline values: CDR1 SGHDT, CDR2 YYEEEE. The CDR3 has 13 amino acids. CDR3 region: CASSFGSGNTIYF. In DNA, the CDR3 is TGTGCCAGCAGCTTCGGCTCTGGAAACACCATATATTTT. Full variable domain (missing parts from reference TRBV5-6 and TRBJ1-3): DAGVTQSPTHLIKTRGQQVTLRCSPKSGHDTVSWYQQALGQGPQFIFQYYEEEERQRGNFPDRFSGHQFPNYSSELNVNALLLGDSALYLCASSFGSGNTIYFGEGSWLTVV.

The gene calls are TRBV5-6 and TRBJ2-7; D remains ambiguous. The CDR3 is made up of 13 amino acids. Trimming stripped 2 bases from V and 0 bases from J, with 6 bases between. Per germline, CDR1 SGHDT and CDR2 YYEEEE. CDR3 loop: CASSLPSSYEQYF. The CDR3 DNA reads as TGTGCCAGCAGCTTACCCAGCTCCTACGAGCAGTACTTC.

V and J are TRBV5-4 and TRBJ2-1, with 7 bases identical to TRBD1. Trimming took 4 bases from V and 7 from J; bases not matched to a gene: 5. The CDR3 has 13 residues. Germline V lookup: CDR1 SGHNT, CDR2 YYREEE (reference sequence). CDR3 bases: TGTGCCAGCAGCAACGACAGGGTGAATGAGCAGTTCTTC. The encoded protein is CASSNDRVNEQFF.

This chain uses TRBV6-1 with TRBJ2-7, with D perhaps matching TRBD1 (6 bases). The germline V and J ends were trimmed by 7 bases and 1 base, with 14 bases remaining between them. The CDR3 spans 14 residues. Per the germline V gene, CDR1 is MNHNS and CDR2 is SASEGT. This CDR3 reads CASMRQGPSYEQYF. As DNA, the CDR3 is TGTGCCAGCATGCGTCAGGGGCCTTCCTACGAGCAGTACTTC.

The V and J genes are TRBV29-1 and TRBJ1-5; 8 bases line up with TRBD1. Germline V gene lookup returns CDR1 SQVTM and CDR2 ANQGSEA. J lost 5 bases, V lost 3 bases, and 15 bases had no gene match. The CDR3 is 17 amino acids. The CDR3 DNA reads as TGCAGCGTTGATTTTGGGAGGACAGGGAGAAGCTATCAGCCCCAGCATTTT. This codes for CSVDFGRTGRSYQPQHF.

The genes are TRBV4-1 and TRBJ1-1, with 7 bases aligning to TRBD1. CDR3 size: 18 residues. Germline V gene sequence: CDR1 MGHRA, CDR2 YSYEKL. With V trimmed by 6 bases and J by 3 bases, 19 bases remained unmatched. CDR3 sequence: CASSFGPKTGEADTEAFF. CDR3 nucleotide sequence: TGCGCCAGCAGTTTTGGGCCTAAAACAGGGGAGGCTGACACTGAAGCTTTCTTT.

V gene TRBV2 combines with J gene TRBJ2-5; D unresolved. The CDR3 contains 13 residues. The germline V gene has CDR1 SNHLY and CDR2 FYNNEI. V lost 1 base to trimming and J lost 13 bases, with 16 bases between them. CDR3 coding DNA: TGTGCCAGCAGTGAAGGGCAGGCGCTGGTCTGGTACTTC. Its translation is CASSEGQALVWYF.

This chain links TRBV5-4 with TRBJ1-2; D is ambiguous. V was trimmed by 0 bases and J by 4 bases, leaving 10 bases between them. Looked up from germline, CDR1 is SGHNT and CDR2 is YYREEE (reference sequence). The CDR3 spans 14 residues. The CDR3, as DNA: TGTGCCAGCAGCTTGGTTGGCGGAACCTATGGCTACACCTTC. Amino acid sequence: CASSLVGGTYGYTF.

V and J are TRBV14 and TRBJ2-7; 14 nucleotides match TRBD2. Germline-derived CDR1 and CDR2 are SGHDN and FVKESK. The CDR3 length is 20 residues. Trimming took 0 bases from V and 2 from J; bases not matched to a gene: 12. Here the CDR3 reads CASSQDPRRLAGGRPYEQYF. CDR3 bases: TGTGCCAGCAGCCAAGACCCTAGGCGACTAGCGGGAGGGCGACCCTACGAGCAGTACTTC.

The chain carries TRBV28 and TRBJ2-2; 14 bases match TRBD2. The CDR3 loop spans 18 amino acids. The germline gives CDR1 MDHEN, CDR2 SYDVKM. The ends lost 3 bases at V and 6 bases at J; junction bases unmatched: 9. In nucleotides, the CDR3 is TGTGCCAGCAGTTTTCCGGGACTAGCGGGAGCCCACCCCGGGGAGCTGTTTTTT. It codes for CASSFPGLAGAHPGELFF.

V is TRBV9 and J is TRBJ1-1; D is possibly TRBD1 (6 bases). V lost 3 bases and J lost 3, with 15 bases in between. The germline CDR1 and CDR2 sequences are SGDLS and YYNGEE. The CDR3 totals 15 residues. The CDR3 coding sequence is TGTGCCAGCAGCGAGGGGCCGGGGACACACACTGAAGCTTTCTTT. This encodes CASSEGPGTHTEAFF.

This rearrangement joins TRBV7-3 to TRBJ2-7; the D gene is possibly TRBD1 (6 bases). The V gene lost 2 bases and the J gene lost 6 bases, with 11 bases spanning the gap. Germline lookup yields CDR1 SGHTA and CDR2 FQGTGA. The CDR3 extends over 13 amino acids. CDR3 in amino acids: CASSLDEGGEQYF. The DNA for the CDR3 is TGTGCCAGCAGCTTAGATGAAGGGGGCGAGCAGTACTTC. The full variable domain, with the rest looked up from reference TRBV7-3 and TRBJ2-7, is GAGVSQTPSNKVTEKGKYVELRCDPISGHTALYWYRQSLGQGPEFLIYFQGTGAADDSGLPNDRFFAVRPEGSVSTLKIQRTERGDSAVYLCASSLDEGGEQYFGPGTRLTVT.

This chain joins TRBV30 and TRBJ2-7, with TRBD2 matching 10 bases. V gave up 4 bases and J gave up 3 bases; unmatched junction bases: 6. This CDR3 is built from 14 residues. The germline gives CDR1 GTSNPN, CDR2 SVGIG (reference sequence). The CDR3 DNA reads TGTGCCTGGACCGGGACTAGCGAATACTACGAGCAGTACTTC. Translating gives CAWTGTSEYYEQYF.